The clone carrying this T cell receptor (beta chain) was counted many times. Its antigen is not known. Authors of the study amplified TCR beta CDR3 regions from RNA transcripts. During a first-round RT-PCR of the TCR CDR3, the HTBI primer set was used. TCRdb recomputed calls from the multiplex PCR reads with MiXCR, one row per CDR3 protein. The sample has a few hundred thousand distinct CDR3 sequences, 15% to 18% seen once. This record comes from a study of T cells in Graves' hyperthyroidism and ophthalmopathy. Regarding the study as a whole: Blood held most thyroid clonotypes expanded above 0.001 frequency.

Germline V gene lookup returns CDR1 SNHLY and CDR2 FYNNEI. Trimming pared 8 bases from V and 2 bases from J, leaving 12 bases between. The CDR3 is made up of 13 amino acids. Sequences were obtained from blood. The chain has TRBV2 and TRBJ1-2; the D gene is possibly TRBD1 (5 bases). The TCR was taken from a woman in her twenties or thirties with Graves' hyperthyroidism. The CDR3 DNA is TGTGCCAGCGAAGGGGTAGGGAACTATGGCTACACCTTC. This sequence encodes CASEGVGNYGYTF.